The next 18 T cell receptor beta chains were all read from a single sample in a study of regulatory T cells in long-lasting Graves disease (dated by TCRdb to the early 2020s). The meaning of the sample's time point label: persistent/refractory GD, antithyroid drugs over 5 years with positive TRAb. For both TCR sequencing and RNA sequencing, RNA was extracted from PBMCs in TRIzol. The library was generated by multiplex PCR. Instrument on record: Illumina HiSeq 4000. TCR beta libraries were built with iRepertoire HTBI primers and Arm-PCR amplification of CDR3 regions. TCRdb handled the public reads itself, with Q25 trimming in fastp and clone calling in MiXCR, and kept productive beta chains. Rows merge per CDR3 protein into single entries with the most common DNA and genes. This sample has 400,000 to 500,000 distinct CDR3 sequences in its table, and less than 25% of those were observed once. Of the sample, about 7.8% falls within the top ten clones.

The material sequenced was peripheral blood mononuclear cells (PBMCs), taken when the disease was refractory, from a patient treated with antithyroid drugs. These receptors were collected from a female donor with Graves disease.

This clonotype was counted ten times or more. The rearrangement joins TRBV5-1 to TRBJ1-1; 9 nucleotides line up with TRBD1. Losses at the gene ends were 0 bases for V and 5 bases for J; bases not matched to a gene: 8. The germline CDR1 and CDR2 sequences are SGHRS and YFSETQ. The CDR3 is made up of 16 amino acids. The CDR3 region has the DNA TGCGCCAGCAGCTTGGCCCTGGGACAGGGAAGGACTGAAGCTTTCTTT. Its translation is CASSLALGQGRTEAFF.

This chain joins TRBV28 and TRBJ1-1, with TRBD1 identical over 7 bases. Germline assignment: CDR1 MDHEN and CDR2 SYDVKM. With V trimmed by 5 bases and J by 10 bases, 4 bases remained unmatched. The CDR3 consists of 11 residues. The CDR3 DNA sequence: TGTGCCAGCAGTGACAACAGGGGAGCTTTCTTT. As protein: CASSDNRGAFF.

The rearrangement uses TRBV7-3 and TRBJ2-3, with 12 bases lining up with TRBD2. The CDR3 has 15 residues. The V gene's germline CDR1 is SGHTA and CDR2 FQGTGA. V lost 5 bases to trimming and J lost 3 bases; unmatched junction nucleotides: 3. The CDR3 reads CASSHGLAGTDTQYF. As DNA, the CDR3 is TGTGCCAGCAGCCACGGACTAGCGGGAACAGATACGCAGTATTTT.

This clonotype was observed a handful of times. The chain is built from TRBV20-1 and TRBJ2-5, with 7 positions matching TRBD2. The ends lost 6 bases at V and 3 bases at J; junction bases unmatched: 13. Germline values: CDR1 DFQATT, CDR2 SNEGSKA (reference sequence). The CDR3 length is 15 residues. CDR3 nucleotides: TGCAGTGCCGACATTGGGGGGGGAGAAGAAGAGACCCAGTACTTC. Amino acids: CSADIGGGEEETQYF.

Note on this clonotype: This clone may be a read error of a much larger clone one base away. The V and J genes are TRBV7-9 and TRBJ1-4; tentatively, D is TRBD1 (6 bases). This CDR3 has 15 amino acids. Germline V gene lookup returns CDR1 SEHNR and CDR2 FQNEAQ (reference sequence). V lost 0 bases and J 12 bases, leaving 17 bases between the germline ends. The CDR3 DNA reads as TGTGCCAGCAGCTTAGCGGGCAGGGGACGCGAAGAACTGTTTTTT. Translating it yields CASSLAGRGREELFF. The full variable domain, completed using reference TRBV7-9 and TRBJ1-4, is DTGVSQNPRHKITKRGQNVTFRCDPISEHNRLYWYRQTLGQGPEFLTYFQNEAQLEKSRLLSDRFSAERPKGSFSTLEIQRTEQGDSAMYLCASSLAGRGREELFFGSGTQLSVL.

This chain uses TRBV20-1 with TRBJ1-5, with 7 bases aligning to TRBD1. Trimming took 6 bases from V and 1 from J; bases not matched to a gene: 9. CDR1 and CDR2 (germline): DFQATT, SNEGSKA (reference sequence). The CDR3 runs to 15 residues. The CDR3, as DNA: TGCAGTGCCACGACAGGGACCCAGAGCAATCAGCCCCAGCATTTT. Translating gives CSATTGTQSNQPQHF.

This clonotype appeared a few times. One base away lies a much larger clone, so this may be a sequencing read error. The CDR3 region is CAGTLTRLGAYEQYF. The CDR3 DNA reads TGTGCCGGCACCCTTACGAGACTAGGGGCCTACGAGCAGTACTTC. The chain combines TRBV2 with TRBJ2-7, with D tentatively TRBD2 (6 bases). The V gene lost 11 bases and the J gene lost 2 bases, with 22 bases spanning the gap. Germline values: CDR1 SNHLY, CDR2 FYNNEI. The CDR3 is made up of 15 amino acids.

The chain employs TRBV4-1 and TRBJ2-7, with 14 bases matching TRBD2. V lost 3 bases to trimming and J lost 4 bases; unmatched junction nucleotides: 5. The germline gives CDR1 MGHRA, CDR2 YSYEKL. The CDR3 runs to 16 residues. The CDR3 nucleotides read TGCGCCAGCAGCCAGGCCGGGACTAGCGGGAGTTACGAGCAGTACTTC. Translation gives CASSQAGTSGSYEQYF.

This clonotype was seen many times. The chain is built from TRBV2 and TRBJ2-5; D may be TRBD1 (5 bases). CDR3 length: 14 amino acids. V was cut by 7 bases and J by 5 bases, with 17 bases left in between. Germline CDR1 reads SNHLY; CDR2 reads FYNNEI. DNA of the CDR3: TGTGCCAGCAACCTTGCAGGGTCCCCCGAGACCCAGTACTTC. Translated, it gives CASNLAGSPETQYF.

The chain joins TRBV7-2 to TRBJ1-3; TRBD1 agrees at 8 bases. V gave up 0 bases and J gave up 7 bases; unmatched junction bases: 5. There are 15 residues in the CDR3. CDR1 SGHTA and CDR2 FQGNSA come from the germline V gene. The CDR3 region has the DNA TGTGCCAGCAGCTTAGCCTTCAGACAGGGGAACACCATATATTTT. Amino acids: CASSLAFRQGNTIYF. Supplemented by reference TRBV7-2 and TRBJ1-3, the full variable domain reads GAGVSQSPSNKVTEKGKDVELRCDPISGHTALYWYRQSLGQGLEFLIYFQGNSAPDKSGLPSDRFSAERTGGSVSTLTIQRTQQEDSAVYLCASSLAFRQGNTIYFGEGSWLTVV.

This clonotype was seen ten or more times. CDR3 amino acids: CASSLSGANYGYTF. CDR3 DNA sequence: TGTGCCAGCTCACTTTCAGGGGCTAACTATGGCTACACCTTC. This chain uses TRBV18 with TRBJ1-2; weak D call: TRBD1 (6 bases). Germline V gives CDR1 KGHSH, CDR2 LQKENI. Between the trimmed V and J ends, which lost 4 bases and 0 bases, there was a span of 9 bases. CDR3 length: 14 residues.

This clonotype was found a few times. The chain employs TRBV15 and TRBJ2-1; TRBD2 aligns across 10 bases. The germline CDR1 and CDR2 sequences are LNHNV and YYDKDF (reference sequence). V trimming: 5 bases; J trimming: 3 bases; junction bases outside the gene matches: 1. CDR3 length equals 14 residues. The CDR3 DNA sequence: TGTGCCACCAGCCGGACTAGCGGCTACAATGAGCAGTTCTTC. It is translated as CATSRTSGYNEQFF.

The rearrangement uses TRBV20-1 and TRBJ1-4; TRBD1 matches at 7 bases. The CDR3 length is 14 residues. Germline-derived CDR1 and CDR2 are DFQATT and SNEGSKA (reference sequence). Trimming cost V 4 bases and J 8 bases; bases outside gene matches: 10. The CDR3 DNA follows: TGCAGTGCTAAACGACAGGGTATTGGGGAAAAACTGTTTTTT. This encodes CSAKRQGIGEKLFF.

This clonotype showed up many times. The gene calls are TRBV28 and TRBJ2-2; 9 bases are a match to TRBD1. Per germline, CDR1 MDHEN and CDR2 SYDVKM. Trimming removed 3 bases from V and 1 base from J; junction bases left unmatched: 12. The CDR3 runs 19 residues. The CDR3 protein is CASSFSRIRTGVNTGELFF. The CDR3 DNA sequence: TGTGCCAGCAGTTTCAGTAGGATACGGACAGGGGTGAACACCGGGGAGCTGTTTTTT. The variable domain in full, with the rest retrieved from reference TRBV28 and TRBJ2-2, is DVKVTQSSRYLVKRTGEKVFLECVQDMDHENMFWYRQDPGLGLRLIYFSYDVKMKEKGDIPEGYSVSREKKERFSLILESASTNQTSMYLCASSFSRIRTGVNTGELFFGEGSRLTVL.

This clonotype was counted many times. Here the CDR3 DNA reads TGCAGTGCTAGAGAAGGAGGATGGGAGCAGTACTTC. Amino acid sequence: CSAREGGWEQYF. The chain combines TRBV20-1 with TRBJ2-7; D may be TRBD2 (5 bases). Looked up from germline, CDR1 is DFQATT and CDR2 is SNEGSKA (reference sequence). The CDR3 totals 12 residues. Trimming pared 0 bases from V and 7 bases from J, leaving 10 bases between.

This clonotype came up a few times. The chain carries TRBV10-3 and TRBJ1-5; no reliable D call. The CDR3 consists of 14 residues. CDR1 is ENHRY and CDR2 is SYGVKD in the germline V gene. The V and J ends lost 3 bases and 6 bases respectively, with 12 bases between them. The CDR3 coding sequence is TGTGCCATCAGTGACTCCGGGGATAGTCAGCCCCAGCATTTT. Amino acid sequence: CAISDSGDSQPQHF.

This clonotype was counted ten times or more. This chain connects TRBV28 to TRBJ1-2, with 7 nucleotides matching TRBD1. J lost 6 bases, V lost 7 bases, and 5 bases had no gene match. This CDR3 has 12 amino acids. Germline V lookup: CDR1 MDHEN, CDR2 SYDVKM. This CDR3 is CASTDRVDGYTF. The CDR3 bases are TGTGCCAGCACCGACAGGGTGGATGGCTACACCTTC.

This rearrangement joins TRBV6-5 to TRBJ2-7; 11 nucleotides line up with TRBD2. The CDR3 sequence is 15 residues long. Per germline, CDR1 MNHEY and CDR2 SVGAGI. V dropped 2 bases and J dropped 6; count of bases not matched to a gene: 6. CDR3 bases: TGTGCCAGCAGTTACCCGACTAGCGGGGTACCCGAGCAGTACTTC. This encodes CASSYPTSGVPEQYF.